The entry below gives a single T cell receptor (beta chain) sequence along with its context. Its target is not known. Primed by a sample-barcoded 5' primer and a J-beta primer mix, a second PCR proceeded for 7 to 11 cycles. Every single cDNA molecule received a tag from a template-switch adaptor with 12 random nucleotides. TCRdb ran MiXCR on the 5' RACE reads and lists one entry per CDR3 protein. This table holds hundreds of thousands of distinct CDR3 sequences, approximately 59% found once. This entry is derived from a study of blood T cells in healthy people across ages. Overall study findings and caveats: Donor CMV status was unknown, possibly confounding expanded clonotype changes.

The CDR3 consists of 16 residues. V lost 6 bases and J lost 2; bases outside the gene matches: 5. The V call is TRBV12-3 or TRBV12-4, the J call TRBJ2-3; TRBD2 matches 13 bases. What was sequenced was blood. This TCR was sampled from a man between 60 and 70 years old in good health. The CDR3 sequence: CASSRGLAGDTDTQYF. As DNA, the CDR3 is TGTGCCAGCAGCCGCGGACTAGCGGGGGACACAGATACGCAGTATTTT.